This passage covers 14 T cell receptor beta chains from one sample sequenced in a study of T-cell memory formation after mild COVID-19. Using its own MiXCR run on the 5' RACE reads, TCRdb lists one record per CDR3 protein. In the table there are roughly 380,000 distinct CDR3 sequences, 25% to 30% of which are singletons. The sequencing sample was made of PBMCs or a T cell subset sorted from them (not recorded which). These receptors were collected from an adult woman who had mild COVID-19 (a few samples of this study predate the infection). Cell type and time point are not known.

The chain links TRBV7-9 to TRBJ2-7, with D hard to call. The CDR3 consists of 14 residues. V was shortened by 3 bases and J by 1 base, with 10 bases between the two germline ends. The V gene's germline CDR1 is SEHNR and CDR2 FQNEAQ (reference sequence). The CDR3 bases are TGTGCCAGCAGCTTGTCTCAGTTTTCCTACGAGCAGTACTTC. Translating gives CASSLSQFSYEQYF.

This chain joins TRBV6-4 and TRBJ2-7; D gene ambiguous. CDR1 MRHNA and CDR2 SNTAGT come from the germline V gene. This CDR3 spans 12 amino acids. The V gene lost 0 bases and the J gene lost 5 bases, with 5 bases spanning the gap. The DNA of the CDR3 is TGTGCCAGCAGTGACTCTGGTAACGAGCAGTACTTC. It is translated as CASSDSGNEQYF.

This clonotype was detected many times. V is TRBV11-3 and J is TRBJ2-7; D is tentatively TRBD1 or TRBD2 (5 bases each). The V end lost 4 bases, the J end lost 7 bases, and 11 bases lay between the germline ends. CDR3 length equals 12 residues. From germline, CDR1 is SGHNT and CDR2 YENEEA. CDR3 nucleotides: TGTGCCAGCAGCTCGGGGCTACGAGAGCAGTACTTC. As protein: CASSSGLREQYF. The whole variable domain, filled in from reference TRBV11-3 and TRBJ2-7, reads EAGVVQSPRYKIIEKKQPVAFWCNPISGHNTLYWYLQNLGQGPELLIRYENEEAVDDSQLPKDRFSAERLKGVDSTLKIQPAELGDSAVYLCASSSGLREQYFGPGTRLTVT.

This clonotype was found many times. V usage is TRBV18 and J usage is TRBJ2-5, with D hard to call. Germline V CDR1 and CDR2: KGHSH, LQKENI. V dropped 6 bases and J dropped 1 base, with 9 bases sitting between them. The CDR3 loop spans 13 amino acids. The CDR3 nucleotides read TGTGCCAGCTCCCTGACTCTCCAAGAGACCCAGTACTTC. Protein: CASSLTLQETQYF.

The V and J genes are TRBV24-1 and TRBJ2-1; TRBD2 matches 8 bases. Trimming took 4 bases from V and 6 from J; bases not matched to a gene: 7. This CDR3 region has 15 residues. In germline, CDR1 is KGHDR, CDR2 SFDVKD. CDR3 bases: TGTGCCACCAGTGAGACCGGGACTAGAACCAATGAGCAGTTCTTC. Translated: CATSETGTRTNEQFF.

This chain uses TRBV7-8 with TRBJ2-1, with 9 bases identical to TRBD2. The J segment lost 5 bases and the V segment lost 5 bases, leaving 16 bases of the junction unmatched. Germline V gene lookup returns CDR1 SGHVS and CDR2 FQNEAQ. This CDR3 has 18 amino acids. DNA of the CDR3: TGTGCCAGCAGCCCGGGGGCGGGAGGGCCCGGTAGGCACAATGAGCAGTTCTTC. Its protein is CASSPGAGGPGRHNEQFF.

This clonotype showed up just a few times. CDR3 region: CASSRSTGYEAFF. The CDR3, as DNA: TGTGCCAGCAGCCGCTCCACAGGGTATGAAGCTTTCTTT. The chain has TRBV5-5 and TRBJ1-1; a possible D gene is TRBD1 (6 bases). Per the germline V gene, CDR1 is SGHKS and CDR2 is YYEKEE (reference sequence). V gave up 4 bases and J gave up 7 bases, with 14 bases separating them. The CDR3 is made up of 13 amino acids.

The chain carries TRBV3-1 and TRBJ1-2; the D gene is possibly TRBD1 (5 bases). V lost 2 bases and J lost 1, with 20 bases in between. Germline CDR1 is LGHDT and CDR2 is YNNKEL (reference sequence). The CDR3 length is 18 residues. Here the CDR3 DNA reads TGTGCCAGCAGCCAACGAGGGGTAAAGGGAAGACTTAACTATGGCTACACCTTC. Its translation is CASSQRGVKGRLNYGYTF.

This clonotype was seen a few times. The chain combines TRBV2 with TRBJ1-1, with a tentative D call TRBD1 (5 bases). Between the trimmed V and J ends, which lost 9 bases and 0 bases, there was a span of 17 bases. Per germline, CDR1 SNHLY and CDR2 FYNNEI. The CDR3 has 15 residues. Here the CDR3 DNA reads TGTGCCAGGGGGGGGGAACTACCCATGAACACTGAAGCTTTCTTT. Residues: CARGGELPMNTEAFF.

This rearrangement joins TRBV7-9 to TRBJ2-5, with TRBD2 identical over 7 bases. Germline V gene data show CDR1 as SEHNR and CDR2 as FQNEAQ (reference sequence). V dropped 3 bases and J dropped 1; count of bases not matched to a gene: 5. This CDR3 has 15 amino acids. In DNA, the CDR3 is TGTGCCAGCAGCTTGGGGACTATAAGCCAAGAGACCCAGTACTTC. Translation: CASSLGTISQETQYF. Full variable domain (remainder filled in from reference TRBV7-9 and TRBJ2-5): DTGVSQNPRHKITKRGQNVTFRCDPISEHNRLYWYRQTLGQGPEFLTYFQNEAQLEKSRLLSDRFSAERPKGSFSTLEIQRTEQGDSAMYLCASSLGTISQETQYFGPGTRLLVL.

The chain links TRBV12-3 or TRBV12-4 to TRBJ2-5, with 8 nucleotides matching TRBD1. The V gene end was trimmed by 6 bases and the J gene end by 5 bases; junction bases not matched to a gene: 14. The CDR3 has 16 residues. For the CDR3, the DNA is TGTGCCAGCAGCCCGCGAGCCTCGACAGGGGTGGAGACCCAGTACTTC. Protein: CASSPRASTGVETQYF.

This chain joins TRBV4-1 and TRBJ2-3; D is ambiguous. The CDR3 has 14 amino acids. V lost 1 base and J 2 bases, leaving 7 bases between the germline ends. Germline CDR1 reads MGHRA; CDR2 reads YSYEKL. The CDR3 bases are TGCGCCAGCAGCCAAGGGACCTACACAGATACGCAGTATTTT. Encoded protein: CASSQGTYTDTQYF.

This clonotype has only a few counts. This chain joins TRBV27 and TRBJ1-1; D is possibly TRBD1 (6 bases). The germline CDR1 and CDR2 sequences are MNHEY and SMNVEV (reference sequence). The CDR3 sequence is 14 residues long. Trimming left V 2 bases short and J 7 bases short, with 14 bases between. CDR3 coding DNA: TGTGCCAGCAGTTTAGGACAGTCTCCTTATGAAGCTTTCTTT. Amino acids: CASSLGQSPYEAFF.

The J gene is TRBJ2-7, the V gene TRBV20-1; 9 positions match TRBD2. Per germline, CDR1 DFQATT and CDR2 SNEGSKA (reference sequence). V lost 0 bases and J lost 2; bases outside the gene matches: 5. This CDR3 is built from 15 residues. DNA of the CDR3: TGCAGTGCTAGAGATCCGGCGGGGGGGCCCTACGAGCAGTACTTC. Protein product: CSARDPAGGPYEQYF.